The source of this T cell receptor (beta chain) is a study of blood T cell repertoires in COVID-19. In the study overall: Spain, Italy and the United States supplied samples that represented acute and convalescent COVID-19.

The repertoire was sequenced with immunoSEQ multiplex PCR; TCRdb's copy has only in-frame clones and lacks some. The data show hundreds of thousands of clones, approximately 87% seen once. This CDR3 has 12 amino acids. The ends were cut back, 4 bases at V and 11 bases at J, with 15 bases in the middle. CDR1 and CDR2 (germline): SGHRS, YFSETQ. Those enrolled, adults aged roughly 18 to 100 years, came from about two dozen US areas. V and J are TRBV5-1 and TRBJ1-1; D possibly corresponds to TRBD1 (6 bases). This TCR came from a woman aged 45 to 65 in a cohort exposed to, infected with or recovered from COVID-19 (not recorded which). The specimen was PBMCs or T cells enriched from blood (not recorded which). The CDR3 reads CASSPRGGQAFF. CDR3 sequence (DNA): TGCGCCAGCAGCCCTCGCGGGGGGCAGGCTTTCTTT. Full variable domain (missing parts from reference TRBV5-1 and TRBJ1-1): KAGVTQTPRYLIKTRGQQVTLSCSPISGHRSVSWYQQTPGQGLQFLFEYFSETQRNKGNFPGRFSGRQFSNSRSEMNVSTLELGDSALYLCASSPRGGQAFFGQGTRLTVV.